These 22 T cell receptor beta chains were sequenced from one sample in a study of patients and donors after allogeneic stem cell transplantation (dated by TCRdb to the early 2020s). Libraries were built with RT-PCR. The instrument was a NextSeq 550. TCRdb ran its own pipeline on the public reads, namely fastp trimming at Q25 and MiXCR clone calling, and kept in-frame beta chains. Rows are unified per CDR3 protein, each entry keeping the most common DNA and genes. The sample table contains roughly 960,000 distinct CDR3 sequences; only one count was recorded for more than 15% of them. Under 6.5% of the sample lies in the top ten. What was sequenced was blood, either unsorted or a sorted T cell fraction (not recorded which). The receptors here all came from a human donor who was either an allogeneic HSCT recipient or a stem cell or donor lymphocyte infusion donor (not recorded which). It is not recorded whose cells these are; they may come from a transplant donor.

The chain employs TRBV7-8 and TRBJ2-7; no definite D call. The CDR3 is made up of 15 amino acids. Germline V CDR1 and CDR2: SGHVS, FQNEAQ. V gave up 7 bases and J gave up 7 bases, with 23 bases separating them. The CDR3 protein is CASKREPSSPWEQYF. CDR3 bases: TGTGCCAGCAAACGAGAGCCCTCTTCCCCGTGGGAGCAGTACTTC.

This clonotype came up once. This chain uses TRBV18 with TRBJ2-7; D is undetermined. CDR1 KGHSH and CDR2 LQKENI come from the germline V gene. The CDR3 runs to 12 residues. V was shortened by 3 bases and J by 6 bases, with 9 bases between the two germline ends. CDR3 loop: CASSPAVAEQYF. DNA of the CDR3: TGTGCCAGCTCACCTGCGGTAGCCGAGCAGTACTTC. Looking up the rest from reference TRBV18 and TRBJ2-7 gives the full variable domain: NAGVMQNPRHLVRRRGQEARLRCSPMKGHSHVYWYRQLPEEGLKFMVYLQKENIIDESGMPKERFSAEFPKEGPSILRIQQVVRGDSAAYFCASSPAVAEQYFGPGTRLTVT.

V and J are TRBV6-1 and TRBJ1-1; D is undetermined. CDR3 length: 13 residues. The germline gives CDR1 MNHNS, CDR2 SASEGT. With 8 bases removed from V and 2 bases from J, the gap between germline ends came to 12 bases. CDR3 in amino acids: CASPNALNTEAFF. The CDR3 DNA follows: TGTGCCAGCCCCAACGCCCTTAACACTGAAGCTTTCTTT.

CDR3 nucleotides: TGTGCCAGCAACTTTCGCGCGGGGGGGGAGACCCAGTACTTC. It encodes CASNFRAGGETQYF. The rearrangement joins TRBV2 to TRBJ2-5; 9 nucleotides line up with TRBD2. The germline V gene encodes CDR1 SNHLY and CDR2 FYNNEI. V was clipped by 7 bases and J by 5 bases; unmatched bases: 8. CDR3 length: 14 amino acids. Looking up the rest from reference TRBV2 and TRBJ2-5 gives the full variable domain: EPEVTQTPSHQVTQMGQEVILRCVPISNHLYFYWYRQILGQKVEFLVSFYNNEISEKSEIFDDQFSVERPDGSNFTLKIRSTKLEDSAMYFCASNFRAGGETQYFGPGTRLLVL.

There are a few counts of this clonotype. V and J are TRBV10-3 and TRBJ2-7, with D perhaps matching TRBD2 (7 bases). Germline CDR1 ENHRY, CDR2 SYGVKD. Deletions cut 0 bases from V and 7 bases from J, with 25 bases between. The CDR3 length is 18 residues. DNA of the CDR3: TGTGCCATCAGTGAGTCCTGGGAGTCAGGGCGGGGGCTACGGGAGCAGTACTTC. Translation gives CAISESWESGRGLREQYF.

The gene calls are TRBV5-6 and TRBJ2-4, with D hard to call. The CDR3 covers 17 residues. The germline CDR1 and CDR2 sequences are SGHDT and YYEEEE. Trimming removed 3 bases at V and 0 bases at J, with 16 bases between. The CDR3 DNA is TGTGCCAGCAGCTACGGACGGACGCGACTAGCCAAAAACATTCAGTACTTC. Protein sequence: CASSYGRTRLAKNIQYF.

This clonotype occurred a few times. The chain combines TRBV24-1 with TRBJ2-3; 9 bases match TRBD2. The CDR3 extends over 15 amino acids. The trim removed 3 bases at V and 5 bases at J, leaving 5 bases unmatched. Germline V gene data show CDR1 as KGHDR and CDR2 as SFDVKD. CDR3 protein: CATSDPGLAGDTQYF. DNA of the CDR3: TGTGCCACCAGTGATCCGGGACTAGCAGGAGATACGCAGTATTTT.

This clonotype was seen more than once but under ten times. V usage is TRBV20-1 and J usage is TRBJ2-2; D not certain. Germline-derived CDR1 and CDR2 are DFQATT and SNEGSKA (reference sequence). Trimming took 7 bases from V and 3 from J, leaving 9 bases between them. This CDR3 has 12 residues. The CDR3: CSVLGDTGELFF. The CDR3 DNA reads TGCAGTGTCCTGGGCGACACCGGGGAGCTGTTTTTT.

This clonotype has more than one count but fewer than ten. The chain employs TRBV12-3 or TRBV12-4 and TRBJ1-1; TRBD1 matches 7 bases. The CDR3 contains 15 residues. Trimming took 6 bases from V and 0 from J; bases not matched to a gene: 7. The DNA for the CDR3 is TGTGCCAGCAGAGAACAGGGGATCATGAACACTGAAGCTTTCTTT. Its protein is CASREQGIMNTEAFF.

The rearrangement joins TRBV4-1 to TRBJ2-1; 8 nucleotides agree with TRBD2. V lost 4 bases to trimming and J lost 3 bases; unmatched junction nucleotides: 8. Germline assignment: CDR1 MGHRA and CDR2 YSYEKL. The length of the CDR3 is 16 residues. CDR3 amino acids: CASSLGTREYYNEQFF. In DNA, the CDR3 is TGCGCCAGCAGCCTAGGGACTAGAGAGTACTACAATGAGCAGTTCTTC.

This clonotype was recorded a few times. The V and J genes are TRBV4-2 and TRBJ1-5, with TRBD1 identical over 7 bases. The V gene's germline CDR1 is LGHNA and CDR2 YNFKEQ. The CDR3 runs to 16 residues. The V and J ends lost 1 base and 7 bases, in that order; junction bases with no gene match: 10. The CDR3 DNA reads as TGTGCCAGCAGCCAAGGAGTGGACAGGTACGGGCAGCCCCAGCATTTT. Translation: CASSQGVDRYGQPQHF.

This clonotype has a handful of counts. This chain joins TRBV5-1 and TRBJ1-4, with TRBD1 matching 9 bases. V shed 1 base, J shed 5 bases, and the junction held 6 bases outside the gene matches. The germline CDR1 and CDR2 sequences are SGHRS and YFSETQ. CDR3 length: 16 amino acids. The DNA for the CDR3 is TGCGCCAGCAGCTTGCGGACAGGGGAGGGGAATGAAAAACTGTTTTTT. Translating gives CASSLRTGEGNEKLFF.

This chain joins TRBV7-8 and TRBJ1-2; maybe TRBD1 (6 bases). Between the trimmed V and J ends, which lost 1 base and 4 bases, there was a span of 13 bases. CDR1 SGHVS and CDR2 FQNEAQ come from the germline V gene. The CDR3 has 15 residues. The CDR3, as DNA: TGTGCCAGCAGCTTAGAGCAGGGGCCGATCTATGGCTACACCTTC. Translated, it gives CASSLEQGPIYGYTF.

The chain carries TRBV12-3 or TRBV12-4 and TRBJ1-1; weak D call: TRBD1 (6 bases). CDR3 length: 14 amino acids. V was cut by 8 bases and J by 4 bases, with 17 bases left in between. Here the CDR3 DNA reads TGTGCCAGCTGCGTACGGGGGCACGGCACTGAAGCTTTCTTT. This encodes CASCVRGHGTEAFF.

This clonotype was detected a few times. The rearrangement joins TRBV9 to TRBJ1-6; unclear D gene. Deletions cut 4 bases from V and 0 bases from J, with 17 bases between. This CDR3 has 18 residues. Germline V lookup: CDR1 SGDLS, CDR2 YYNGEE. The CDR3 DNA reads as TGTGCCAGCAGCAAAGGGCGGGGAGCTAGCTCCTATAATTCACCCCTCCACTTT. It translates to CASSKGRGASSYNSPLHF.

This clonotype was detected only a few times. The V and J genes are TRBV9 and TRBJ1-1, with TRBD1 identical over 7 bases. Germline V lookup: CDR1 SGDLS, CDR2 YYNGEE. V shed 0 bases, J shed 1 base, and the junction held 3 bases outside the gene matches. The CDR3 covers 15 residues. This CDR3 is CASSVESGGNTEAFF. CDR3 in DNA: TGTGCCAGCAGCGTAGAATCAGGGGGGAACACTGAAGCTTTCTTT.

This clonotype has a single count. V is TRBV20-1 and J is TRBJ2-5, with 8 bases aligning to TRBD2. CDR1 and CDR2 from the germline V gene are DFQATT and SNEGSKA (reference sequence). With V trimmed by 4 bases and J by 5 bases, 9 bases remained unmatched. The CDR3 contains 14 residues. The CDR3 loop is CSATGGGAVETQYF. As DNA, the CDR3 is TGCAGTGCTACGGGAGGGGGGGCCGTGGAGACCCAGTACTTC.

The chain uses TRBV20-1 and TRBJ2-7; D not resolved. There are 15 residues in the CDR3. CDR1 is DFQATT and CDR2 is SNEGSKA in the germline V gene (reference sequence). V lost 3 bases and J lost 1, with 16 bases in between. The CDR3 region is CSASDSKASSYEQYF. The CDR3 DNA sequence: TGCAGTGCTAGTGACTCTAAAGCCTCTTCCTACGAGCAGTACTTC.

Ten or more counts support this clonotype. V and J are TRBV29-1 and TRBJ1-2; tentative D call: TRBD1 (5 bases). The CDR3 is 12 amino acids. V was trimmed by 3 bases and J by 8 bases, leaving 13 bases between them. Germline CDR1 is SQVTM and CDR2 is ANQGSEA. The CDR3 sequence is CSVDGTPGGYTF. Here the CDR3 DNA reads TGCAGCGTTGACGGGACTCCTGGGGGCTACACCTTC.

The rearrangement links TRBV7-2 to TRBJ2-3, with a tentative D call TRBD2 (7 bases). This CDR3 region has 15 residues. Germline loops: CDR1 SGHTA, CDR2 FQGNSA. Trimming took 5 bases from V and 7 from J, leaving 19 bases between them. CDR3 nucleotides: TGTGCCAGCAGCCCTTCATGGGGGGGCAGAAATACGCAGTATTTT. Translating gives CASSPSWGGRNTQYF.

There are a few counts of this clonotype. The chain employs TRBV5-1 and TRBJ2-3; TRBD2 matches at 7 bases. V shed 1 base and J 7 bases; nucleotides not matched to a gene: 9. Germline V gene sequence: CDR1 SGHRS, CDR2 YFSETQ. There are 15 residues in the CDR3. CDR3 protein: CASSLWEGDRNTQYF. The CDR3 DNA reads as TGCGCCAGCAGCTTGTGGGAGGGAGACCGCAATACGCAGTATTTT.

This clonotype turned up a few times. The V and J genes are TRBV11-1 and TRBJ2-3; D possibly corresponds to TRBD1 (6 bases). Germline-derived CDR1 and CDR2 are SGHAT and FQDESV (reference sequence). V was clipped by 6 bases and J by 5 bases, with 18 bases between them. This CDR3 is built from 15 residues. CDR3 region: CASRRGGQGGDTQYF. The CDR3 DNA sequence: TGTGCCAGCAGGAGAGGCGGACAAGGGGGAGATACGCAGTATTTT.